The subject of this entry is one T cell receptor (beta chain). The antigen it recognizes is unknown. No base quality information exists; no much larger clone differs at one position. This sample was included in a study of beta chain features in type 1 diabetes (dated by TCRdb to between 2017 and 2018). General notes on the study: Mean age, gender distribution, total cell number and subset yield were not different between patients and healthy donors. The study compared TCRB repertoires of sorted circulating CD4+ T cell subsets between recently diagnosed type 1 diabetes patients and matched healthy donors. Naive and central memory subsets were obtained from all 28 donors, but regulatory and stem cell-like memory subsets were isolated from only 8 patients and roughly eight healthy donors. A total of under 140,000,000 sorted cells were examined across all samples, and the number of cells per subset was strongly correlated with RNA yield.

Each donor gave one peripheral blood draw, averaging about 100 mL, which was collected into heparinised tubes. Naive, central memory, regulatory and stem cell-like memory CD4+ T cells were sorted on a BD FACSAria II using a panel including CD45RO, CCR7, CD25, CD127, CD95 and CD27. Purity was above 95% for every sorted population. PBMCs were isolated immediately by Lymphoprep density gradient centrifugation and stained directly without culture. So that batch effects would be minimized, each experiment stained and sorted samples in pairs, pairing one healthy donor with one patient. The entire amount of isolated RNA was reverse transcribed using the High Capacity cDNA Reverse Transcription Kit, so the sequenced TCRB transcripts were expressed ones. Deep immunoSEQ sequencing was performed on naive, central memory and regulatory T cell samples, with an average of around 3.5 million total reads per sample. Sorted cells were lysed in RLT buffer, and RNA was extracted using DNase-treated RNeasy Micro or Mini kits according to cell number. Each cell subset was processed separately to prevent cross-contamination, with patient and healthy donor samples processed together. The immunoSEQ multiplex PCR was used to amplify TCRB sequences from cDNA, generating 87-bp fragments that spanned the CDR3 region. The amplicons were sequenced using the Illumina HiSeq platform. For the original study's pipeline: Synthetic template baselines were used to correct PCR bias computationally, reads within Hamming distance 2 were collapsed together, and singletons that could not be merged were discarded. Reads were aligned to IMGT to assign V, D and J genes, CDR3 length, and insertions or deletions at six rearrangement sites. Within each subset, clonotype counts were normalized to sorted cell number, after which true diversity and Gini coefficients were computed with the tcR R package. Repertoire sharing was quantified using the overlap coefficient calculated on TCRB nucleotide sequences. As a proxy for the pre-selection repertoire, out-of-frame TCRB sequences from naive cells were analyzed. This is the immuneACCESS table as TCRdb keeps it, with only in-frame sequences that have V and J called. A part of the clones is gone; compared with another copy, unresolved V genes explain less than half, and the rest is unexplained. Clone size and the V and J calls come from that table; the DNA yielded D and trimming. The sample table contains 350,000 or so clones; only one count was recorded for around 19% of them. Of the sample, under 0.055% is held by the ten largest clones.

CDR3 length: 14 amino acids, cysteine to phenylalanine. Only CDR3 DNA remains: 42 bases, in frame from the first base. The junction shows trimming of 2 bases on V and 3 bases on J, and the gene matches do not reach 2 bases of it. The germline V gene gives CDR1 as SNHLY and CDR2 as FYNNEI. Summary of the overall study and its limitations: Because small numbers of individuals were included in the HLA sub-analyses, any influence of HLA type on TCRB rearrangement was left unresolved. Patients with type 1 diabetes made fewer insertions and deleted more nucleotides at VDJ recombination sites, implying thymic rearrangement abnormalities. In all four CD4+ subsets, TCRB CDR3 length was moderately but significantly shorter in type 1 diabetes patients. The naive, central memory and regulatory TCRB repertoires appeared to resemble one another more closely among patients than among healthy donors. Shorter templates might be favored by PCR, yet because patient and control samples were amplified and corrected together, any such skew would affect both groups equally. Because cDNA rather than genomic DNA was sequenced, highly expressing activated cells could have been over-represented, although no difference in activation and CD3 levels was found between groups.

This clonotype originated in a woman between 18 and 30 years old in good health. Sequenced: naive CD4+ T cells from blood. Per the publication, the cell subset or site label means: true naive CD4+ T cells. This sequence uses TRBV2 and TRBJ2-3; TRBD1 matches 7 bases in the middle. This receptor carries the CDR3 CASSERTGTDTQYF. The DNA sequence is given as TGTGCCAGCAGTGAACGGACAGGAACAGATACGCAGTATTTT.